This T cell receptor beta chain is drawn from a study of blood T cell repertoires in COVID-19. Study-wide background: The samples span acute and convalescent COVID-19 from the United States, Italy and Spain.

Germline CDR1 and CDR2: SGHTA and FQGNSA. J was trimmed by 6 bases and V by 5 bases; bases with no gene match: 7. The CDR3 extends over 15 amino acids. Study processing details: Estimates of nucleated cell counts were drawn from the amplification of reference gene primers. TCRdb's table, derived via immunoSEQ multiplex PCR, lists solely in-frame clones and lacks some. For V, J and clone size, that table is used; D and trimming come from the DNA. The profile shows approximately 82,000 clones, around 83% of them singletons. The material sequenced was peripheral blood. The genes are TRBV7-2 and TRBJ2-1, with TRBD2 matching over 10 bases. This TCR came from a woman aged 60-70 years with acute or convalescent COVID-19. The CDR3 reads CASSPGTSASNEQFF. CDR3 sequence (DNA): TGTGCCAGCAGCCCGGGGACTAGCGCATCCAATGAGCAGTTCTTC.